The T cell receptor beta chain described here comes from a study of OX40 agonist ivuxolimab in advanced cancers. CDR3 length: 14 amino acids. Between the trimmed V and J ends, which lost 6 bases and 10 bases, there was a span of 16 bases. Germline V gene sequence: CDR1 MNHEY, CDR2 SVGAGI. Study-wide points: Fewer expanded clones were found on average in CD4+ than in CD8+ T cells. Among the lowest peripheral clonal expansion occurred in 0.1-3.0 mg/kg partial responders.

Patients who had autoimmune disease history or got systemic immunosuppression were left out. Comments on this clone: The antigen remains unidentified.

This table comes from immunoSEQ multiplex PCR, and its TCRdb copy is limited to in-frame clones, with some not included. The repertoire has roughly 76,000 clones, around 84% of them found once; the top ten carry roughly 2.4%. The sequence was collected from an adult with an advanced solid tumor such as melanoma, head and neck, liver or kidney cancer. The sample was CD4+ or CD8+ T cells sorted from blood, taken in a trial of the OX40 agonist ivuxolimab. The rearrangement links TRBV6-5 to TRBJ1-6; D possibly corresponds to TRBD1 (6 bases). CDR3 amino acids: CASSPTGYGSPLHF. As DNA, the CDR3 is TGTGCCAGCAGCCCTACAGGGTATGGCTCACCCCTCCACTTT.